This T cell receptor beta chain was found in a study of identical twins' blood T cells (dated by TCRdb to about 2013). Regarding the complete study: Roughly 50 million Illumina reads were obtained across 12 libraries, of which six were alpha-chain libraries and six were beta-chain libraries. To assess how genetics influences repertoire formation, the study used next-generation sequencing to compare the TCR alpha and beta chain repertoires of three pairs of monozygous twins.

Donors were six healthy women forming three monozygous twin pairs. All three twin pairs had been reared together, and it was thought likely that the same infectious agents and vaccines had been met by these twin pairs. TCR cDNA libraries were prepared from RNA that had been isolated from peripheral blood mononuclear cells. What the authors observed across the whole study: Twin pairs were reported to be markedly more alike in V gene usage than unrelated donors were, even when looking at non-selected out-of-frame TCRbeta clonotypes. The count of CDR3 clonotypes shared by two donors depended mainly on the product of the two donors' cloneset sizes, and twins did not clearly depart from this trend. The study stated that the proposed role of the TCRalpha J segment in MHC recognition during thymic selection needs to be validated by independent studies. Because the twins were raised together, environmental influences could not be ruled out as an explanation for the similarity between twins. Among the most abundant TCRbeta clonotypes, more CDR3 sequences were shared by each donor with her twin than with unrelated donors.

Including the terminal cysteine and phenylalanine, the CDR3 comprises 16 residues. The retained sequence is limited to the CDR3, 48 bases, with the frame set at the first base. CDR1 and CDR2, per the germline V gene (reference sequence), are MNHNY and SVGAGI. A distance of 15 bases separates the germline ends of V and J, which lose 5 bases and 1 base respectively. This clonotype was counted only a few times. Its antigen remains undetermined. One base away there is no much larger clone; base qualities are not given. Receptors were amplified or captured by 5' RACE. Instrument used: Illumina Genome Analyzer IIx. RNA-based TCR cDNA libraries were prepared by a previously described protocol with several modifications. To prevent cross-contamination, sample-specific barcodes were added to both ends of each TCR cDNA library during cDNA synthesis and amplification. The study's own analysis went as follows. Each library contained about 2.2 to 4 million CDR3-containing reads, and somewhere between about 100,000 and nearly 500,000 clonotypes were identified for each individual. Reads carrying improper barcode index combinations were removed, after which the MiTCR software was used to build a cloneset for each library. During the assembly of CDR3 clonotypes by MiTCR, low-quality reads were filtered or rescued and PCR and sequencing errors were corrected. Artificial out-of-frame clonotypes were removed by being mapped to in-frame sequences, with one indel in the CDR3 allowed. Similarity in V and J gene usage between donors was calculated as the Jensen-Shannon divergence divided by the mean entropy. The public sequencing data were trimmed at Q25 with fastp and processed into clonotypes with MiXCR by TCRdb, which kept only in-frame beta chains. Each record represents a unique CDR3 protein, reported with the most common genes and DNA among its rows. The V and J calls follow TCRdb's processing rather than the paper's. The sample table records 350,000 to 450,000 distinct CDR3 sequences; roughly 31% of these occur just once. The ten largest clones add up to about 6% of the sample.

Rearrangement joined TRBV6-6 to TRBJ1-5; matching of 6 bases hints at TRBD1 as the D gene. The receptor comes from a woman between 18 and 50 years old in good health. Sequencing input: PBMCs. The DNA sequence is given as TGTGCCAGCAGTACCGGGACACTTGTAAGCAATCAGCCCCAGCATTTT. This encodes CASSTGTLVSNQPQHF.